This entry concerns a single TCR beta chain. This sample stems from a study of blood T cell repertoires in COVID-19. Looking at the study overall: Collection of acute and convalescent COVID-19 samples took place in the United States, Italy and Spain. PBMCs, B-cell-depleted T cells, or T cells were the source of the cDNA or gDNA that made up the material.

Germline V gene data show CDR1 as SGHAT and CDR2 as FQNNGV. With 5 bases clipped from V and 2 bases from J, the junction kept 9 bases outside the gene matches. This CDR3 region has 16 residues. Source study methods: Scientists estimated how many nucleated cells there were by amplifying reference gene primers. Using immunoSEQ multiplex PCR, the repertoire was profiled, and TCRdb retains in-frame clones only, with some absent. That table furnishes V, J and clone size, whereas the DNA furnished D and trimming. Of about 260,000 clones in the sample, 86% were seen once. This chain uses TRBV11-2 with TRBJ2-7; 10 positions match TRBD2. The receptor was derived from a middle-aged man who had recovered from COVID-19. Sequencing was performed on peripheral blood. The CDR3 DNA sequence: TGTGCCAGCAGCCAACCACCCACTAGCGGGACCTACGAGCAGTACTTC. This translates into CASSQPPTSGTYEQYF.